These 30 T cell receptor beta chains were all obtained from the same sample, sequenced in a study of blood T cell repertoires in COVID-19. Sequencing used immunoSEQ multiplex PCR; TCRdb keeps in-frame clones, though not all of them. The sample holds around 200,000 clones; approximately 91% are singletons and the top ten take around 1.7%. Sequencing was carried out using peripheral blood. The receptor source for this set is a man aged 18 to 30 with active or convalescent COVID-19.

This chain joins TRBV12-3 or TRBV12-4 and TRBJ1-2; 8 nucleotides agree with TRBD1. The V gene end was trimmed by 7 bases and the J gene end by 8 bases; junction bases not matched to a gene: 9. The CDR3 runs 13 residues. In DNA form, the CDR3 reads TGTGCCAGCACCGCCCGACAGGGGTTCGGCTACACCTTC. It specifies CASTARQGFGYTF.

The rearrangement links TRBV4-1 to TRBJ1-2; 9 nucleotides line up with TRBD1. The CDR3 has 16 amino acids. Germline CDR1 MGHRA, CDR2 YSYEKL. Germline trimming cut 0 bases from V and 6 bases from J; bases unmatched to any gene: 8. The CDR3 here is CASSQEGTGILNGYTF. In DNA form, the CDR3 reads TGCGCCAGCAGCCAAGAAGGGACAGGGATTCTGAATGGCTACACCTTC.

The chain recombines TRBV25-1 with TRBJ1-1; D gene uncertain. Trimming shortened V by 7 bases and J by 3 bases, and 9 bases separated the two germline ends. The CDR3 totals 12 residues. Germline CDR1 MGHDK, CDR2 SYGVNS. For the CDR3, the DNA is TGTGCCAGCAAAGCGGGAGACACTGAAGCTTTCTTT. Translation: CASKAGDTEAFF.

The chain couples TRBV5-6 to TRBJ2-3, with a weak D call TRBD1 (6 bases). CDR3 length: 15 amino acids. Germline CDR1 and CDR2: SGHDT and YYEEEE. Trimming cost V 3 bases and J 4 bases, with 15 bases left between them. The CDR3 sequence: CASSYRDIRADTQYF. CDR3 nucleotides: TGTGCCAGCAGCTACCGGGACATTAGAGCAGATACGCAGTATTTT. The variable domain in full, completed from reference TRBV5-6 and TRBJ2-3, reads DAGVTQSPTHLIKTRGQQVTLRCSPKSGHDTVSWYQQALGQGPQFIFQYYEEEERQRGNFPDRFSGHQFPNYSSELNVNALLLGDSALYLCASSYRDIRADTQYFGPGTRLTVL.

The V and J genes are TRBV4-2 and TRBJ1-1, with TRBD1 as a possible D gene (5 bases). With 0 bases removed from V and 1 base from J, the gap between germline ends came to 15 bases. This CDR3 has 17 amino acids. The V gene's germline CDR1 is LGHNA and CDR2 YNFKEQ. The CDR3 coding sequence is TGTGCCAGCAGCCAAGATACCCCGGGCAGGGCGAACACTGAAGCTTTCTTT. Encoded protein: CASSQDTPGRANTEAFF.

In its sample, this clone was seen a few times. The identical CDR3 is also encoded by other nucleotide sequences in the sample. The gene calls are TRBV7-2 and TRBJ1-1; D is uncertain. V dropped 3 bases and J dropped 3 bases, with 8 bases sitting between them. The CDR3 runs 13 residues. Germline lookup yields CDR1 SGHTA and CDR2 FQGNSA. CDR3 nucleotides: TGTGCCAGCAGCTTGGGCACCTACACTGAAGCTTTCTTT. This gives the protein CASSLGTYTEAFF.

The chain combines TRBV9 with TRBJ2-2, with D perhaps matching TRBD1 (6 bases). Germline V gives CDR1 SGDLS, CDR2 YYNGEE. This CDR3 has 15 residues. V lost 2 bases to trimming and J lost 7 bases, with 15 bases between them. This CDR3 is CASSVGTGISGELFF. The CDR3 nucleotides are TGTGCCAGCAGCGTGGGAACAGGGATCAGCGGGGAGCTGTTTTTT.

This clone was recorded a few times. V usage is TRBV19 and J usage is TRBJ1-5; D is possibly TRBD1 (5 bases). This CDR3 has 15 residues. V gave up 5 bases and J gave up 2 bases, with 13 bases separating them. Per germline, CDR1 LNHDA and CDR2 SQIVND (reference sequence). The CDR3 bases are TGTGCCAGTAGTCAGACAGCGTGGGGCAATCAGCCCCAGCATTTT. This sequence encodes CASSQTAWGNQPQHF.

A word on this clone: Other DNA sequences in this sample translate to the same CDR3. V and J are TRBV19 and TRBJ1-1, with D possibly matching TRBD1 (6 bases). Germline V lookup: CDR1 LNHDA, CDR2 SQIVND (reference sequence). The V and J ends lost 4 bases and 1 base respectively, with 7 bases between them. The CDR3 is made up of 13 amino acids. The CDR3 loop reads CASSTTGNTEAFF. The CDR3 nucleotides are TGTGCCAGTAGTACGACAGGGAACACTGAAGCTTTCTTT.

This chain uses TRBV29-1 with TRBJ2-5; 9 bases line up with TRBD2. From germline, CDR1 is SQVTM and CDR2 ANQGSEA. This CDR3 region has 15 residues. V shed 7 bases, J shed 4 bases, and the junction held 13 bases outside the gene matches. The CDR3 bases are TGCAGCGCCGGGTGGGGGGGGACTAGCCCAGAGACCCAGTACTTC. This codes for CSAGWGGTSPETQYF.

The rearrangement links TRBV7-2 to TRBJ1-2; no reliable D call. The V gene lost 5 bases and the J gene lost 8 bases, with 18 bases spanning the gap. This CDR3 has 14 amino acids. Germline-derived CDR1 and CDR2 are SGHTA and FQGNSA. CDR3 nucleotide sequence: TGTGCCAGCAGCCCGGCCCATATCCTAGGAGGCTACACCTTC. It is translated as CASSPAHILGGYTF.

The V and J genes are TRBV5-1 and TRBJ2-5; 8 bases fit TRBD1. Germline V gene lookup returns CDR1 SGHRS and CDR2 YFSETQ. Trimming removed 0 bases from V and 2 bases from J; junction bases left unmatched: 6. CDR3 size: 16 residues. The CDR3 here is CASSLAYRGTQETQYF. The CDR3, as DNA: TGCGCCAGCAGCTTGGCCTACAGGGGGACACAAGAGACCCAGTACTTC.

The chain couples TRBV5-1 to TRBJ1-3; TRBD1 agrees at 7 bases. With V trimmed by 4 bases and J by 2 bases, 3 bases remained unmatched. CDR3 length equals 14 residues. Per the germline V gene, CDR1 is SGHRS and CDR2 is YFSETQ. This chain's CDR3 is CASSMTGTGNTIYF. For the CDR3, the DNA is TGCGCCAGCAGCATGACAGGGACTGGAAACACCATATATTTT.

The V and J genes are TRBV6-4 and TRBJ2-3; 9 bases align to TRBD1. Germline lookup yields CDR1 MRHNA and CDR2 SNTAGT. This CDR3 spans 15 amino acids. Trimming at V came to 5 bases and at J to 4 bases, leaving 7 bases not matched to a gene. The chain's CDR3 is CASSIETGGADTQYF. Here the CDR3 DNA reads TGTGCCAGCAGTATAGAGACAGGGGGAGCAGATACGCAGTATTTT.

The chain employs TRBV25-1 and TRBJ2-3, with 9 bases lining up with TRBD1. From germline, CDR1 is MGHDK and CDR2 SYGVNS. The length of the CDR3 is 15 residues. With 8 bases clipped from V and 4 bases from J, the junction kept 10 bases outside the gene matches. In DNA, the CDR3 is TGTGCCAGCGAGGCGTGGAGACAGGGGGCAGATACGCAGTATTTT. Translating gives CASEAWRQGADTQYF.

The V gene is TRBV7-2, the J gene TRBJ1-1, with D tentatively TRBD1 (6 bases). Germline assignment: CDR1 SGHTA and CDR2 FQGNSA. The germline V and J ends were trimmed by 5 bases and 1 base, with 14 bases remaining between them. CDR3 size: 15 residues. In nucleotides, the CDR3 is TGTGCCAGCAGCAAGGTCCCGACAGGGAACACTGAAGCTTTCTTT. It is translated as CASSKVPTGNTEAFF. The full variable domain, its missing parts supplied by reference TRBV7-2 and TRBJ1-1, is GAGVSQSPSNKVTEKGKDVELRCDPISGHTALYWYRQSLGQGLEFLIYFQGNSAPDKSGLPSDRFSAERTGGSVSTLTIQRTQQEDSAVYLCASSKVPTGNTEAFFGQGTRLTVV.

The chain uses TRBV2 and TRBJ2-1; TRBD2 matches 7 bases. Trimming removed 5 bases from V and 0 bases from J; junction bases left unmatched: 7. The CDR3 sequence is 16 residues long. Germline V gives CDR1 SNHLY, CDR2 FYNNEI. The CDR3 region has the DNA TGTGCCAGCAGTCGACTAGCCTTCCGCTCCTACAATGAGCAGTTCTTC. Protein: CASSRLAFRSYNEQFF.

This chain uses TRBV11-2 with TRBJ2-3; 14 bases are shared with TRBD2. Losses at the gene ends were 5 bases for V and 10 bases for J; bases not matched to a gene: 20. CDR1 and CDR2 from the germline V gene are SGHAT and FQNNGV. The CDR3 extends over 19 amino acids. DNA of the CDR3: TGTGCCAGCAGCGCACCTAATGGTGGCTCCGGGACTAGCGGGGGAGCGCAGTATTTT. Translated, it gives CASSAPNGGSGTSGGAQYF.

This sequence joins TRBV6-5 and TRBJ2-7; 9 nucleotides align to TRBD2. The germline gives CDR1 MNHEY, CDR2 SVGAGI. V was clipped by 4 bases and J by 7 bases; unmatched bases: 8. The CDR3 loop spans 14 amino acids. CDR3 DNA sequence: TGTGCCAGCAGTTCAGCGGGGGGCCCAAGGGAGCAGTACTTC. It specifies CASSSAGGPREQYF.

In the case of this clone: One end of the junction varies from germline; a read error may be responsible. J is TRBJ1-2 and V is TRBV12-3 or TRBV12-4, with 10 bases that match TRBD1. This CDR3 region has 11 residues. CDR3 sequence reads: CASSPGQGVLF. In DNA form, the CDR3 reads TGTGCCAGCAGTCCCGGACAGGGGGTTCTCTTC.

The DNA for the CDR3 is TGTGCCAGCAGTTCCTTGACAGGGGACGAGCAGTACTTC. Translated, it gives CASSSLTGDEQYF. V is TRBV12-3 or TRBV12-4 and J is TRBJ2-7; 8 nucleotides align to TRBD1. The CDR3 loop spans 13 amino acids. Trimming took 4 bases from V and 5 from J; bases not matched to a gene: 4.

J is TRBJ2-6 and V is TRBV30, with 7 nucleotides matching TRBD2. This CDR3 region has 15 residues. The V gene end was trimmed by 6 bases and the J gene end by 0 bases; junction bases not matched to a gene: 5. Germline V gene lookup returns CDR1 GTSNPN and CDR2 SVGIG (reference sequence). The CDR3 region is CACGGFTSGANVLTF. The CDR3 DNA reads as TGTGCCTGCGGGGGGTTTACCTCTGGGGCCAACGTCCTGACTTTC.

V and J are TRBV28 and TRBJ1-2; TRBD1 aligns across 9 bases. Germline assignment: CDR1 MDHEN and CDR2 SYDVKM. This CDR3 has 16 residues. Unmatched junction bases numbered 7, after V lost 3 bases and J lost 2 bases. The CDR3, as DNA: TGTGCCAGCAGTTTCCCCCGGGACAGGGTCAACTATGGCTACACCTTC. It translates to CASSFPRDRVNYGYTF.

The chain uses TRBV11-2 and TRBJ1-5, with 7 nucleotides matching TRBD1. The CDR3 spans 16 residues. Unmatched junction bases numbered 6, after V lost 1 base and J lost 3 bases. CDR1 is SGHAT, CDR2 FQNNGV, per germline. The CDR3 region is CASSLGGQGVNQPQHF. The CDR3 DNA follows: TGTGCCAGCAGCTTAGGGGGCCAGGGGGTCAATCAGCCCCAGCATTTT. Combining the CDR3 with reference TRBV11-2 and TRBJ1-5 gives the whole variable domain EAGVAQSPRYKIIEKRQSVAFWCNPISGHATLYWYQQILGQGPKLLIQFQNNGVVDDSQLPKDRFSAERLKGVDSTLKIQPAKLEDSAVYLCASSLGGQGVNQPQHFGDGTRLSIL.

This sequence joins TRBV6-1 and TRBJ1-2; D remains ambiguous. In germline, CDR1 is MNHNS, CDR2 SASEGT. Trimming removed 3 bases at V and 3 bases at J, with 11 bases between. The CDR3 extends over 14 amino acids. DNA for the CDR3: TGTGCCAGCAGTGATGGCGGGTCGTACTATGGCTACACCTTC. Translation: CASSDGGSYYGYTF.

This rearrangement joins TRBV2 to TRBJ2-2; TRBD2 matches 8 bases. The CDR3 has 14 residues. Unmatched junction bases numbered 2, after V lost 7 bases and J lost 1 base. CDR1 SNHLY and CDR2 FYNNEI come from the germline V gene. CDR3 in DNA: TGTGCCAGCATGGGGACTAGGAACACCGGGGAGCTGTTTTTT. It translates to CASMGTRNTGELFF.

The chain carries TRBV5-1 and TRBJ2-1; 8 nucleotides align to TRBD2. Unmatched junction bases numbered 12, after V lost 4 bases and J lost 6 bases. The germline gives CDR1 SGHRS, CDR2 YFSETQ. The CDR3 totals 16 residues. CDR3 nucleotides: TGCGCCAGCAGCCAAGAACACGGGGGGGCCGGCAATGAGCAGTTCTTC. Amino acid sequence: CASSQEHGGAGNEQFF.

The chain combines TRBV30 with TRBJ1-6, with D unclear. The CDR3 extends over 13 amino acids. Germline loops: CDR1 GTSNPN, CDR2 SVGIG (reference sequence). The V and J ends lost 8 bases and 8 bases respectively, with 16 bases between them. The DNA for the CDR3 is TGTGCCAGAGACGGAGGCATAGATTCACCCCTCCACTTT. It codes for CARDGGIDSPLHF.

The chain joins TRBV11-2 to TRBJ1-2; 10 bases align to TRBD1. Germline CDR1 is SGHAT and CDR2 is FQNNGV. This CDR3 region has 15 residues. V shed 3 bases, J shed 0 bases, and the junction held 1 base outside the gene matches. CDR3 DNA: TGTGCCAGCAGCTTTGGGACAGGGGCTAACTATGGCTACACCTTC. This encodes CASSFGTGANYGYTF.

The chain joins TRBV7-8 to TRBJ1-4; TRBD1 aligns across 7 bases. In germline, CDR1 is SGHVS, CDR2 FQNEAQ. The CDR3 loop spans 18 amino acids. Trimming cost V 0 bases and J 6 bases; bases outside gene matches: 13. CDR3 protein: CASSLALLTGTEDEKLFF. For the CDR3, the DNA is TGTGCCAGCAGCTTAGCGCTCCTGACCGGGACAGAGGATGAAAAACTGTTTTTT.